The 22 T cell receptor beta chains listed next were all sequenced from one sample in a study of blood T cell repertoires in COVID-19. Here immunoSEQ multiplex PCR was the method, and the copy in TCRdb shows in-frame clones only, minus some. Here the sample spans 180,000 or so clones, around 80% being singletons. Sample: PBMCs or T cells enriched from blood (not recorded which). The receptors come from a man aged 50 to 60 who had recovered from COVID-19.

This chain uses TRBV4-1 with TRBJ1-2; TRBD1 might be the D (6 bases). CDR3 size: 16 residues. Trimming cost V 0 bases and J 4 bases, with 15 bases left between them. Germline V gene lookup returns CDR1 MGHRA and CDR2 YSYEKL. DNA for the CDR3: TGCGCCAGCAGCCAAGATCTGCCGGGACACCTCTATGGCTACACCTTC. Protein: CASSQDLPGHLYGYTF.

This clone was seen once. The chain couples TRBV5-5 to TRBJ1-1; perhaps TRBD1 as D (5 bases). The V end lost 6 bases, the J end lost 3 bases, and 12 bases lay between the germline ends. Germline V gene sequence: CDR1 SGHKS, CDR2 YYEKEE (reference sequence). The length of the CDR3 is 13 residues. The CDR3 reads CASTLQDYTEAFF. The DNA for the CDR3 is TGTGCCAGCACGTTACAGGATTACACTGAAGCTTTCTTT.

The V and J genes are TRBV6-4 and TRBJ1-2, with 7 bases that match TRBD1. The CDR3 covers 14 residues. The germline CDR1 and CDR2 sequences are MRHNA and SNTAGT. Unmatched junction bases numbered 6, after V lost 0 bases and J lost 8 bases. The CDR3 spells CASSDSFTGVGYTF. The CDR3 DNA reads as TGTGCCAGCAGTGACTCGTTTACAGGGGTCGGCTACACCTTC.

V gene TRBV6-5 combines with J gene TRBJ2-5; D is possibly TRBD2 (6 bases). In germline, CDR1 is MNHEY, CDR2 SVGAGI. The CDR3 contains 14 residues. Trimming took 4 bases from V and 4 from J, leaving 13 bases between them. The chain's CDR3 is CASSSGLRGETQYF. Written as DNA, the CDR3 is TGTGCCAGCAGTTCGGGACTGCGGGGAGAGACCCAGTACTTC.

V usage is TRBV19 and J usage is TRBJ1-1, with D uncertain. Germline loops: CDR1 LNHDA, CDR2 SQIVND (reference sequence). Trimming pared 3 bases from V and 5 bases from J, leaving 13 bases between. The CDR3 contains 14 residues. The CDR3 region is CASSMGGRWTEAFF. CDR3 bases: TGTGCCAGTAGTATGGGAGGCAGGTGGACTGAAGCTTTCTTT.

This clone was observed a single time. V usage is TRBV2 and J usage is TRBJ1-5; TRBD1 agrees at 8 bases. The CDR3 consists of 16 residues. Trimming at V came to 5 bases and at J to 5 bases, leaving 11 bases not matched to a gene. The germline gives CDR1 SNHLY, CDR2 FYNNEI. The CDR3 region is CASSKNQGAVDQPQHF. CDR3 nucleotide sequence: TGTGCCAGCAGTAAAAACCAGGGGGCAGTTGATCAGCCCCAGCATTTT.

The chain uses TRBV6-5 and TRBJ2-3; D uncertain. The germline V and J ends were trimmed by 7 bases and 6 bases, with 14 bases remaining between them. There are 13 residues in the CDR3. CDR1 and CDR2 (germline): MNHEY, SVGAGI. This CDR3 is CASTDKVLDTQYF. For the CDR3, the DNA is TGTGCCAGCACCGACAAGGTTTTGGATACGCAGTATTTT.

The chain is built from TRBV5-1 and TRBJ1-3, with D unresolved. The germline CDR1 and CDR2 sequences are SGHRS and YFSETQ. The CDR3 is 14 residues long. The V gene lost 0 bases and the J gene lost 0 bases, with 4 bases spanning the gap. The CDR3 nucleotides are TGCGCCAGCAGCTTGGGTTACTCTGGAAACACCATATATTTT. The encoded protein is CASSLGYSGNTIYF.

This clone has a single count. The chain is built from TRBV10-1 and TRBJ2-1, with D perhaps matching TRBD1 (5 bases). The germline V gene encodes CDR1 WNHNN and CDR2 SYGVQD (reference sequence). The V end lost 3 bases, the J end lost 0 bases, and 9 bases lay between the germline ends. There are 15 residues in the CDR3. DNA for the CDR3: TGCGCCAGCAGTGAAGGCCAGGGCTCCTACAATGAGCAGTTCTTC. It translates to CASSEGQGSYNEQFF.

The V call is TRBV2, the J call TRBJ2-1, with a tentative D call TRBD1 (5 bases). CDR1 is SNHLY, CDR2 FYNNEI, per germline. The ends were cut back, 6 bases at V and 0 bases at J, with 12 bases in the middle. CDR3 size: 15 residues. This CDR3 reads CASSPDRASYNEQFF. The CDR3, as DNA: TGTGCCAGCAGCCCCGACAGAGCCTCCTACAATGAGCAGTTCTTC.

The chain has TRBV5-1 and TRBJ2-1, with a weak D call TRBD2 (5 bases). Trimming left V 7 bases short and J 2 bases short, with 10 bases between. The CDR3 is made up of 13 amino acids. Germline lookup yields CDR1 SGHRS and CDR2 YFSETQ. The CDR3 region has the DNA TGCGCCAGCCGACTACAGACCTACAATGAGCAGTTCTTC. Translation: CASRLQTYNEQFF.

V gene TRBV10-3 combines with J gene TRBJ2-2; 7 bases agree with TRBD2. The V gene's germline CDR1 is ENHRY and CDR2 SYGVKD. This CDR3 spans 13 amino acids. V gave up 8 bases and J gave up 4 bases; unmatched junction bases: 4. CDR3 bases: TGTGCCATCGGGAGGGGTGGCACCGGGGAGCTGTTTTTT. It yields the protein CAIGRGGTGELFF.

As regards this clone: Germline and junction disagree at one end, which may indicate a read error. The chain carries TRBV7-7 and TRBJ2-2, with D perhaps TRBD1 (6 bases). Germline CDR1 is SSHAT and CDR2 is FNYEAQ (reference sequence). This CDR3 spans 18 amino acids. CDR3: CASSLGYGAGAVTGELFF. The CDR3 bases are TGTGCTAGCAGCTTAGGATATGGTGCAGGGGCGGTCACCGGGGAGCTGTTTTTT.

The chain employs TRBV6-1 and TRBJ1-3; D may be TRBD1 (5 bases). Germline V gene data show CDR1 as MNHNS and CDR2 as SASEGT. Between the trimmed V and J ends, which lost 2 bases and 1 base, there was a span of 15 bases. CDR3 length equals 17 residues. Here the CDR3 reads CASSERGRSGSGNTIYF. CDR3 sequence (DNA): TGTGCCAGCAGTGAAAGGGGCAGGTCCGGGTCTGGAAACACCATATATTTT.

The chain employs TRBV11-2 and TRBJ1-3, with D possibly being TRBD1 (6 bases). There are 16 residues in the CDR3. Trimming removed 6 bases at V and 4 bases at J, with 19 bases between. Germline V CDR1 and CDR2: SGHAT, FQNNGV. The CDR3 sequence: CASSSWGGGEGNTIYF. The CDR3 bases are TGTGCCAGCAGTTCCTGGGGAGGGGGAGAAGGAAACACCATATATTTT.

CDR3 bases: TGTGCCATCAGTGAGTCAATGGGTCAGAGGAGCAATCAGCCCCAGCATTTT. It specifies CAISESMGQRSNQPQHF. The chain joins TRBV10-3 to TRBJ1-5; D remains unclear. This CDR3 is 17 amino acids long. Trimming removed 0 bases from V and 1 base from J, with 13 bases in between. Looked up from germline, CDR1 is ENHRY and CDR2 is SYGVKD.

V and J are TRBV4-2 and TRBJ1-2; D not resolved. The CDR3 consists of 16 residues. CDR1 LGHNA and CDR2 YNFKEQ come from the germline V gene. V lost 1 base to trimming and J lost 4 bases, with 16 bases between them. Here the CDR3 DNA reads TGTGCCAGCAGCCAAGGAGAAACTGAAAGAGGCTATGGCTACACCTTC. Protein sequence: CASSQGETERGYGYTF.

The CDR3 is CASSLGGNNNEQFF. In nucleotides, the CDR3 is TGTGCCAGCAGTTTAGGGGGGAACAACAATGAGCAGTTCTTC. J is TRBJ2-1 and V is TRBV27; D is perhaps TRBD2 (6 bases). V was cut by 2 bases and J by 5 bases, with 10 bases left in between. The CDR3 spans 14 residues. Germline CDR1 MNHEY, CDR2 SMNVEV (reference sequence).

The CDR3 sequence is CASSYLAGGTYNEQFF. The CDR3 DNA reads TGTGCCAGCAGCTATCTAGCGGGGGGGACCTACAATGAGCAGTTCTTC. The gene calls are TRBV7-2 and TRBJ2-1; 12 bases align to TRBD2. The V segment lost 4 bases and the J segment 2 bases; nucleotides outside the gene matches: 3. The CDR3 is 16 amino acids. Germline assignment: CDR1 SGHTA and CDR2 FQGNSA.

This rearrangement joins TRBV27 to TRBJ1-2; D is unclear. With 6 bases removed from V and 5 bases from J, the gap between germline ends came to 13 bases. Germline CDR1 MNHEY, CDR2 SMNVEV (reference sequence). The CDR3 is made up of 13 amino acids. The chain's CDR3 is CASRSGIGYGYTF. The CDR3 region has the DNA TGTGCCAGCAGAAGCGGGATCGGATATGGCTACACCTTC.

CDR3 in DNA: TGTGCCAGCAGTGAACCGGGACAGGGGTATTCACCCCTCCACTTT. Residues: CASSEPGQGYSPLHF. V is TRBV28 and J is TRBJ1-6; 10 nucleotides align to TRBD1. This CDR3 spans 15 amino acids. V shed 5 bases, J shed 8 bases, and the junction held 6 bases outside the gene matches. Per the germline V gene, CDR1 is MDHEN and CDR2 is SYDVKM.

This chain uses TRBV6-5 with TRBJ1-2, with TRBD1 matching 8 bases. Germline values: CDR1 MNHEY, CDR2 SVGAGI. Losses at the gene ends were 5 bases for V and 8 bases for J; bases not matched to a gene: 4. The CDR3 runs to 12 residues. In DNA, the CDR3 is TGTGCCAGCAGTACGACAGGGGAAGGCTACACCTTC. Encoded protein: CASSTTGEGYTF.